These 22 T cell receptor beta chains were sequenced from one sample in a study of CXCR3-negative and CXCR3-positive naive CD8 T cells. The TRB cDNA libraries were prepared by 5' RACE with UMI labels. From its re-call of the 5' RACE reads, TCRdb lists each CDR3 protein once, without DNA. The table for this sample gives around 41,000 distinct CDR3 sequences. Source material: memory CD8+ T cells from blood. The receptors originated from a human donor in good health. Some clones in this sample may be carry-over from other donors' samples.

The chain has TRBV7-3 and TRBJ1-2. This CDR3 comprises 15 residues. The germline CDR1 and CDR2 sequences are SGHTA and FQGTGA. This chain's CDR3 is CASSPRGVGDYGYTF.

V usage is TRBV12-3 or TRBV12-4 and J usage is TRBJ1-5. There are 16 residues in the CDR3. The CDR3 sequence is CASSLPTADSNQPQHF.

The gene calls are TRBV6-1 and TRBJ1-5; TCRdb names TRBD1, which stays unverified in the absence of DNA. The CDR3 runs 14 residues. The V gene's germline CDR1 is MNHNS and CDR2 SASEGT. CDR3 residues: CASSTDRGYQPQHF.

V usage is TRBV29-1 and J usage is TRBJ1-2; TCRdb's assignment of TRBD1 cannot be checked, as there is no DNA. Germline V gene sequence: CDR1 SQVTM, CDR2 ANQGSEA. The CDR3 runs 16 residues. The CDR3 region is CSVFDTLFGEGYGYTF.

V and J are TRBV6-5 and TRBJ2-5; there is no DNA to check the TCRdb D call of TRBD1. The CDR3 sequence is 17 residues long. Germline lookup yields CDR1 MNHEY and CDR2 SVGAGI. CDR3 sequence reads: CASSYSSSRGGGETQYF.

The J gene is TRBJ2-7, the V gene TRBV7-2; as DNA is missing, the TRBD2 call by TCRdb cannot be tested. The CDR3 is 12 residues long. Germline lookup yields CDR1 SGHTA and CDR2 FQGNSA. CDR3 in amino acids: CASVQAGYEQYF.

This sequence joins TRBV6-4 and TRBJ2-2; with no DNA, the TCRdb D assignment of TRBD1 cannot be verified. Looked up from germline, CDR1 is MRHNA and CDR2 is SNTAGT. The CDR3 totals 15 residues. The chain's CDR3 is CASSLSQGDTGELFF.

The chain carries TRBV6-2 or TRBV6-3 and TRBJ2-7. Germline V gives CDR1 MNHEY, CDR2 SVGEGT. The CDR3 loop spans 14 amino acids. The CDR3 sequence is CASSYSMEAYEQYF.

This chain joins TRBV5-1 and TRBJ1-1. The V gene's germline CDR1 is SGHRS and CDR2 YFSETQ. The CDR3 is made up of 14 amino acids. The CDR3: CASSPGLADTEAFF.

The chain links TRBV4-1 to TRBJ2-1; no DNA is available, so the TRBD2 call from TCRdb remains unchecked. Germline V CDR1 and CDR2: MGHRA, YSYEKL. This CDR3 has 14 residues. CDR3 sequence reads: CASSQERSGNEQFF.

The chain uses TRBV4-1 and TRBJ2-1. This CDR3 comprises 13 residues. Germline CDR1 MGHRA, CDR2 YSYEKL. CDR3 in amino acids: CASSQVKYNEQFF.

The genes are TRBV7-2 and TRBJ1-1; no DNA is available, so the TRBD1 call from TCRdb remains unchecked. CDR1 SGHTA and CDR2 FQGNSA come from the germline V gene. This CDR3 contains 15 residues. CDR3 sequence reads: CANSLDFGQVTEAFF.

The chain recombines TRBV5-6 with TRBJ2-7; TCRdb's D gene call, TRBD2, goes unchecked for lack of DNA. The CDR3 runs 16 residues. In germline, CDR1 is SGHDT, CDR2 YYEEEE. CDR3 sequence: CASSSLTSGTSYEQYF. Combining the CDR3 with reference TRBV5-6 and TRBJ2-7 gives the whole variable domain DAGVTQSPTHLIKTRGQQVTLRCSPKSGHDTVSWYQQALGQGPQFIFQYYEEEERQRGNFPDRFSGHQFPNYSSELNVNALLLGDSALYLCASSSLTSGTSYEQYFGPGTRLTVT.

This chain uses TRBV7-3 with TRBJ2-1; TCRdb designates TRBD2, a call that cannot be tested without DNA. The CDR3 runs to 17 residues. Germline V gene lookup returns CDR1 SGHTA and CDR2 FQGTGA. The chain's CDR3 is CASSLTGGEHRYNEQFF.

The chain combines TRBV7-9 with TRBJ2-7; TCRdb's D call, TRBD1, is unchecked because there is no DNA. The CDR3 consists of 15 residues. Germline V gene lookup returns CDR1 SEHNR and CDR2 FQNEAQ (reference sequence). CDR3 in amino acids: CASSSSQGASDEQYF.

V gene TRBV6-2 or TRBV6-3 combines with J gene TRBJ2-1; there is no DNA to check the TCRdb D call of TRBD1. The CDR3 covers 15 residues. The germline V gene encodes CDR1 MNHEY and CDR2 SVGEGT. The CDR3 is CASSRTGGAYNEQFF.

The gene calls are TRBV28 and TRBJ2-1. Per the germline V gene, CDR1 is MDHEN and CDR2 is SYDVKM. The length of the CDR3 is 15 residues. This CDR3 reads CASSLWSGVNNEQFF.

CDR3 region: CASSLGRGLNEQFF. The rearrangement uses TRBV7-9 and TRBJ2-1. CDR3 length: 14 residues. Per the germline V gene, CDR1 is SEHNR and CDR2 is FQNEAQ (reference sequence). Complete variable domain (other parts from reference TRBV7-9 and TRBJ2-1): DTGVSQNPRHKITKRGQNVTFRCDPISEHNRLYWYRQTLGQGPEFLTYFQNEAQLEKSRLLSDRFSAERPKGSFSTLEIQRTEQGDSAMYLCASSLGRGLNEQFFGPGTRLTVL.

V gene TRBV4-3 combines with J gene TRBJ2-1; TCRdb outputs TRBD1, but without DNA this stays unchecked. The CDR3 sequence is 16 residues long. Germline CDR1 reads LGHNA; CDR2 reads YSLEER. Here the CDR3 reads CASSQDRGRGNNEQFF.

The J gene is TRBJ2-7, the V gene TRBV7-9. Germline CDR1 reads SEHNR; CDR2 reads FQNEAQ (reference sequence). This CDR3 contains 11 residues. This CDR3 is CASSSGGEQYF.

The V call is TRBV25-1, the J call TRBJ1-1. The CDR3 has 13 residues. Germline assignment: CDR1 MGHDK and CDR2 SYGVNS. CDR3 loop: CASSEFFDTEAFF.

The chain has TRBV5-1 and TRBJ1-1; TCRdb reports TRBD1, a call that lacks DNA to check it against. Germline CDR1 and CDR2: SGHRS and YFSETQ. The CDR3 is 13 amino acids. CDR3 protein: CASSLEGGTEAFF.